This TCR beta chain is from a study of control samples from healthy donors and cancer patients. This table comes from immunoSEQ multiplex PCR, and its TCRdb copy is limited to in-frame clones, with some not included. The table shows 90,000 to 150,000 clones, with about 91% occurring only once. The CDR3 extends over 14 amino acids. The germline gives CDR1 SNHLY, CDR2 FYNNEI. V lost 9 bases and J lost 0; bases outside the gene matches: 5. The specimen sequenced was blood. The sequence came from a man in his forties in good health. The chain combines TRBV2 with TRBJ1-5; TRBD1 agrees at 7 bases. CDR3 sequence reads: CASGTENSNQPQHF. As DNA, the CDR3 is TGTGCCAGTGGGACAGAGAATAGCAATCAGCCCCAGCATTTT. Full variable domain (outside the CDR3, taken from reference TRBV2 and TRBJ1-5): EPEVTQTPSHQVTQMGQEVILRCVPISNHLYFYWYRQILGQKVEFLVSFYNNEISEKSEIFDDQFSVERPDGSNFTLKIRSTKLEDSAMYFCASGTENSNQPQHFGDGTRLSIL.